One and the same sample provided the 6 T cell receptor beta chains below, sequenced in a study of blood T cells in healthy people across ages (dated by TCRdb to 2015 to 2017). Libraries were constructed by 5' RACE. Sequencing instrument: Illumina HiSeq 2500. A second PCR of roughly 7 to 11 cycles was performed with a sample-barcoded 5' primer and a J-beta primer mix. TCRdb trimmed the raw reads at Q25, called clones with MiXCR and kept productive beta chains. Merged by CDR3 protein, the rows form single entries marked with the most common genes and DNA. The sample includes 700,000 or so distinct CDR3 sequences, with 40% to 45% observed a single time. The biggest ten clones account for approximately 31% of the sample. Sequenced material: blood. These TCRs come from a man older than 75 in good health.

V is TRBV6-2 or TRBV6-3 and J is TRBJ2-7; TRBD2 might be the D (6 bases). There are 15 residues in the CDR3. Trimming removed 8 bases at V and 2 bases at J, with 19 bases between. Germline CDR1 is MNHEY and CDR2 is SVGEGT. This chain's CDR3 is CASSPYGEATYEQYF. The CDR3 region has the DNA TGTGCCAGCTCCCCGTACGGGGAGGCTACCTACGAGCAGTACTTC.

The V call is TRBV12-1, the J call TRBJ2-7; whether TRBD1, the table's D call, matches the DNA was not checked. TRBV12-1 is noted as a pseudogene. This CDR3 is built from 14 residues. The CDR3 sequence: CASSCPGGSYEQYF. CDR3 coding DNA: TGTGCCAGCAGCTGCCCGGGCGGGTCCTACGAGCAGTACTTC.

The chain joins TRBV5-6 to TRBJ2-1; 7 bases are shared with TRBD2. This CDR3 comprises 18 residues. J lost 3 bases, V lost 4 bases, and 16 bases had no gene match. Germline V gene data show CDR1 as SGHDT and CDR2 as YYEEEE. This CDR3 reads CASSPGGGVGSLYNEQFF. The DNA for the CDR3 is TGTGCCAGCAGCCCGGGAGGTGGGGTAGGTAGTCTCTACAATGAGCAGTTCTTC.

Of note for this clonotype: This may come from a read error, since a much larger clone is one base off. The gene calls are TRBV29-1 and TRBJ1-2; D gene unclear. The germline gives CDR1 SQVTM, CDR2 ANQGSEA. The CDR3 contains 11 residues. Trimming left V 5 bases short and J 4 bases short, with 8 bases between. The DNA of the CDR3 is TGCAGCGTTACAGCTAGCTATGGCTACACCTTC. This translates into CSVTASYGYTF.

The sample holds one count of this clonotype. A much larger clone is a single base away; this may be a read error. This chain links TRBV10-1 with TRBJ2-1, with D possibly matching TRBD2 (6 bases). The CDR3 loop spans 15 amino acids. The germline V and J ends were trimmed by 2 bases and 8 bases, with 16 bases remaining between them. Per germline, CDR1 WNHNN and CDR2 SYGVQD (reference sequence). The CDR3 region has the DNA TGCGCCAGCAGTGAGGGGGTAGCGGAAGTCGATGAGCAGTTCTTC. Its translation: CASSEGVAEVDEQFF.

V is TRBV29-1 and J is TRBJ2-1; D might be TRBD2 (6 bases). CDR1 SQVTM and CDR2 ANQGSEA come from the germline V gene. Trimming took 8 bases from V and 4 from J, leaving 18 bases between them. The CDR3 runs to 14 residues. CDR3: CSISGERVYNEQFF. CDR3 in DNA: TGCAGCATATCGGGAGAGCGGGTTTACAATGAGCAGTTCTTC.